Given below is one T cell receptor (beta chain) in context. This receptor's antigen is unknown. Base qualities were left out, and no much larger clone turns up one base away. TCR beta CDR3 regions were sequenced from DNA using the immunoSEQ Assay. Concerning the study's data processing: T cell density was computed as TCR beta template counts normalized to usable DNA estimated by amplifying housekeeping genes. The preseqR package was used to estimate richness by extrapolating to 400,000 templates for PBMC samples and to 120,000 templates for tissue samples. Clonality was defined as one minus Pielou's evenness. Differential abundance testing on productive amino-acid clonotypes, with a minimum total count of 5 and an alpha of 0.1, was used to identify tissue-enriched TCRs. The Jaccard Index and the Morisita Overlap Index were used to measure repertoire overlap between compartments. GLIPH clustered TCR beta CDR3s with public tetramer-defined viral CDR3s; viral motifs required at least three viral sequences plus V-gene enrichment. Held by TCRdb, this immuneACCESS table contains in-frame sequences only and omits some clones. Under half of the omission traces to an unresolved V gene where checked; the cause of the rest is unknown. That table furnishes V, J and clone size, whereas the DNA furnished D and trimming. For this sample the table gives around 34,000 clones, of which 93% were detected only once. The ten top clones hold under 8% of the sample.

At diagnosis, tumor, uninvolved tumor-adjacent lung and peripheral blood were collected and then preserved as a mix of FFPE and fresh-frozen material. For TCR repertoire profiling, the blood samples were analyzed as peripheral blood mononuclear cells. Via the germline V gene, CDR1 is MDHEN and CDR2 SYDVKM. Taken from cysteine to phenylalanine, the CDR3 has 14 residues. Of all the DNA, just the CDR3 is kept, 42 bases in frame from base 1. V is shortened by 6 bases, J by 0 bases, and the region joining them spans 11 bases. The source of the sample is a study of T cells in localized non-small cell lung cancer (dated by TCRdb to 2018 to 2021). Study-wide context: The study analyzed T cell repertoires of hundreds of early-stage NSCLC patients, comparing tumors and uninvolved tumor-adjacent lungs. A mean age of approximately 70 years was recorded for the NSCLC patients, of whom some 130 were male and 100 to 110 were female. The cohort was made up of hundreds of treatment-naive NSCLC patients whose localized lung tumors had been resected.

The study at large found these results: A median of about 55 of the top 100 tumor clones were detected in paired uninvolved adjacent lung, and approximately 28 of these tumor clones were also found among the top 100 clones of the paired uninvolved adjacent lung. Because multi-region tumor sequencing was not done, intratumor heterogeneity could not be ruled out. Higher T cell density in blood was associated with longer overall survival, whereas higher clonality in adjacent lung was associated with shorter survival. Uninvolved tumor-adjacent lung showed the highest T cell clonality, higher than tumor, which suggests more focused antigenic responses in the uninvolved tumor-adjacent lung. Because the study design was exploratory, TCR variables were selected using unadjusted p-values without false-discovery rate correction.

The sequenced sample was peripheral blood, obtained before any cancer treatment. This chain is built from TRBV28 and TRBJ1-1; a tentative D call is TRBD1 (6 bases match). This TCR derives from a female donor of 60 years or more with stage I lung adenocarcinoma. The DNA sequence is as follows: TGTGCCAGCAGGTTTGGACAGCTGAACACTGAAGCTTTCTTT. Translation gives CASRFGQLNTEAFF.